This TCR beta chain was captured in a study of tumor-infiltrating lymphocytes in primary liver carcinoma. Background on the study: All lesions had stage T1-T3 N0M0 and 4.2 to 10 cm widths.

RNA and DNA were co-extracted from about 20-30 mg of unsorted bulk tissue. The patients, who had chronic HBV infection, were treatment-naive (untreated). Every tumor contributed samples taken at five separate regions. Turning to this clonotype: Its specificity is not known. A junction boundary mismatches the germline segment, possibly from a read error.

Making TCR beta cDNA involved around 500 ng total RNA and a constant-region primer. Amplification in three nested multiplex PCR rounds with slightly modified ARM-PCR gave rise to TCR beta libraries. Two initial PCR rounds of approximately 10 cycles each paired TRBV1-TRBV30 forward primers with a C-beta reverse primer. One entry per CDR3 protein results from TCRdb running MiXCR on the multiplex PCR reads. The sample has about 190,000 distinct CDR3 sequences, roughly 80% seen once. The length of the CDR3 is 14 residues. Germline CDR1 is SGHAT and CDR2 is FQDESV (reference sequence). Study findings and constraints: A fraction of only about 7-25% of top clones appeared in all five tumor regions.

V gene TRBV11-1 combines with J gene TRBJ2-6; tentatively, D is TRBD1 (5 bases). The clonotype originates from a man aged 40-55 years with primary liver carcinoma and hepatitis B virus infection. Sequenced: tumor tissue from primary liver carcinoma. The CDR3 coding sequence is TGTGCCGGCAGCTGCAACTCTGGGGCTAACGTCCTGACTTTC. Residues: CAGSCNSGANVLTF. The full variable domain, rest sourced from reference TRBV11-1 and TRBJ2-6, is EAEVAQSPRYKITEKSQAVAFWCDPISGHATLYWYRQILGQGPELLVQFQDESVVDDSQLPKDRFSAERLKGVDSTLKIQPAELGDSAMYLCAGSCNSGANVLTFGAGSRLTVL.